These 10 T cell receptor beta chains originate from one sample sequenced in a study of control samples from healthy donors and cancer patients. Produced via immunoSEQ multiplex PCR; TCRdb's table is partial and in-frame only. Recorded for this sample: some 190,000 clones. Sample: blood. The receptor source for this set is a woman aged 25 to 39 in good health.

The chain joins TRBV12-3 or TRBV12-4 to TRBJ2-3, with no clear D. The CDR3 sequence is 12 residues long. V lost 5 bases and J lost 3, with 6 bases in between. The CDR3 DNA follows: TGTGCCAGCAGTAAAGGGACAGATACGCAGTATTTT. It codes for CASSKGTDTQYF.

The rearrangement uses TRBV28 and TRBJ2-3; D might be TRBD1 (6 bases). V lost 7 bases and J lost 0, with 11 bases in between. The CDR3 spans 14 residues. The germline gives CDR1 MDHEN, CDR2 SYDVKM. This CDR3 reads CASKRGGSTDTQYF. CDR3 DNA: TGTGCCAGCAAACGAGGGGGTAGCACAGATACGCAGTATTTT.

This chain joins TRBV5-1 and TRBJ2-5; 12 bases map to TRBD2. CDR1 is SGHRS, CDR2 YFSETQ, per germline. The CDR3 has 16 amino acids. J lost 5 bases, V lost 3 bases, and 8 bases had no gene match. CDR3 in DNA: TGCGCCAGCAGCTACCTGACTAGCGGGGGTAAGGAGACCCAGTACTTC. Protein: CASSYLTSGGKETQYF.

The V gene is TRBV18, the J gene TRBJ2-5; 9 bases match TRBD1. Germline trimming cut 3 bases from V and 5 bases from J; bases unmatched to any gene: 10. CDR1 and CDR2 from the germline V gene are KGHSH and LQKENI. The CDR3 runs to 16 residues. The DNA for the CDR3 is TGTGCCAGCTCACCTCGAGGACAGGGGTTGACGGAGACCCAGTACTTC. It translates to CASSPRGQGLTETQYF.

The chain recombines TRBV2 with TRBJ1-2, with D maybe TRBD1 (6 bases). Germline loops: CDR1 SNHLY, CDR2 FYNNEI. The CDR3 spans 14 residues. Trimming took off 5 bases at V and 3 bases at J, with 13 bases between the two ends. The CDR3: CASSKEAGDYGYTF. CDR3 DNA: TGTGCCAGCAGTAAGGAAGCAGGGGACTATGGCTACACCTTC.

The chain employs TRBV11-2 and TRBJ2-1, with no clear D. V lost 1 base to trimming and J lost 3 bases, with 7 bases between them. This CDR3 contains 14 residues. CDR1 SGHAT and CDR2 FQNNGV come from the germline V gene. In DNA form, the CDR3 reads TGTGCCAGCAGCTTAGTGGGTAACTACAATGAGCAGTTCTTC. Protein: CASSLVGNYNEQFF.

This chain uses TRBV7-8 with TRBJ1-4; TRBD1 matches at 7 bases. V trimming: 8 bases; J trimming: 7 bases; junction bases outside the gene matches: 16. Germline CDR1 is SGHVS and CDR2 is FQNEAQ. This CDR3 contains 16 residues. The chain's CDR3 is CASGRQGPRRGEKLFF. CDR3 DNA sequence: TGTGCCAGCGGGAGACAGGGCCCGCGTAGGGGTGAAAAACTGTTTTTT.

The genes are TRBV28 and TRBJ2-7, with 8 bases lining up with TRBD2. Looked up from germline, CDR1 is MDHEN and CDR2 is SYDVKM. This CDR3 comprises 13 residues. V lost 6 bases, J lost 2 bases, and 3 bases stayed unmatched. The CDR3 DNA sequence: TGTGCCAGCAGGACGGGGGGGCCCTACGAGCAGTACTTC. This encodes CASRTGGPYEQYF.

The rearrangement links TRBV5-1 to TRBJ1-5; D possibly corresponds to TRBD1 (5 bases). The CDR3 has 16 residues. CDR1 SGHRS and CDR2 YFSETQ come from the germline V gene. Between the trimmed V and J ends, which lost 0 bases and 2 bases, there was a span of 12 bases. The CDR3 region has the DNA TGCGCCAGCAGCTTGGAGGGAACAGGAGGCAATCAGCCCCAGCATTTT. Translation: CASSLEGTGGNQPQHF. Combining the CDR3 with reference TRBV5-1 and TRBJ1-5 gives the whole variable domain KAGVTQTPRYLIKTRGQQVTLSCSPISGHRSVSWYQQTPGQGLQFLFEYFSETQRNKGNFPGRFSGRQFSNSRSEMNVSTLELGDSALYLCASSLEGTGGNQPQHFGDGTRLSIL.

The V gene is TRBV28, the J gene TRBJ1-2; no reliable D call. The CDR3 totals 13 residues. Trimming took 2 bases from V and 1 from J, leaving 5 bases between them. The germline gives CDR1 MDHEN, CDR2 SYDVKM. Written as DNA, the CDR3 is TGTGCCAGCAGTTTAGGTCTTAACTATGGCTACACCTTC. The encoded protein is CASSLGLNYGYTF.